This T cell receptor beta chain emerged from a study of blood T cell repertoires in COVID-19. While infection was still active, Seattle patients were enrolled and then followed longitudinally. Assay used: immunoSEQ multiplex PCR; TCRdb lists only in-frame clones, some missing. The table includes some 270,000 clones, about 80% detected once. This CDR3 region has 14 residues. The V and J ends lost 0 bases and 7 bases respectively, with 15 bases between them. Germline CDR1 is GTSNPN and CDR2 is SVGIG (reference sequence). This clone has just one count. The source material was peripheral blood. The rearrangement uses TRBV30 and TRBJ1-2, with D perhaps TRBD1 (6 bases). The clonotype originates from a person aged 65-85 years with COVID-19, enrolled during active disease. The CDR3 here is CAWSVPGEWRGYTF. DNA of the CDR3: TGTGCCTGGAGTGTACCAGGGGAGTGGCGTGGCTACACCTTC.